This T cell receptor (beta chain) stems from a study of cytomegalovirus exposure and HLA in healthy donors. General study findings and limits: Rates of TCR association differed by HLA locus in a later analysis, with DRB1 highest and HLA-C lowest.

Primers included in the PCR were 60 Vbeta and 13 Jbeta primers. TCRdb keeps only in-frame clones here, not all; method: immunoSEQ multiplex PCR. The repertoire holds some 170,000 clones, with roughly 82% as singletons. The CDR3 runs 16 residues. Germline V gene sequence: CDR1 MGHRA, CDR2 YSYEKL. Trimming at V came to 5 bases and at J to 4 bases, leaving 10 bases not matched to a gene. Remarks on this clone: Its specificity is unknown.

The TCR comes from a girl between 5 and 17 years old in good health and CMV-seropositive. The chain joins TRBV4-1 to TRBJ2-2; 7 nucleotides align to TRBD2. Sequencing was done on a sample of PBMCs. The DNA for the CDR3 is TGCGCCAGCAGCTCACTTCAGACGGGGGGCACCGGGGAGCTGTTTTTT. Amino acid sequence: CASSSLQTGGTGELFF.